What follows are 14 T cell receptor beta chains derived from one specimen sequenced in a study of CD8+CD57+ T cells in acquired aplastic anemia (dated by TCRdb to about 2018). TCRdb records Illumina HiSeq 2000 as the sequencer. Genomic DNA served as template for TCR beta VDJ combination and CDR3 sequence profiling. TCRdb redid the processing of the public reads, applying fastp at Q25 and MiXCR, and retained in-frame beta chains. Here each entry gathers all rows of one CDR3 protein and keeps the most common genes and DNA. The sample data list about 160,000 distinct CDR3 sequences, and roughly 45% of these were observed just once. The top ten clones comprise 3.2% of the sample. Flow cytometry had shown CD8+CD57+ cell expansion in the patients selected for sequencing. The sequenced sample was sorted CD4+, CD8+, or CD8+CD57+ T cells (not recorded which) from PBMCs. These receptor sequences come from a human donor with aplastic anemia.

About this clonotype itself: One end of the junction varies from germline; a read error may be responsible. The CDR3 DNA follows: TGCGCCAGCAGTCAGGGGCGCACAGATACGCAGTATTTT. Translation: CASSQGRTDTQYF. The genes are TRBV7-3 and TRBJ2-3, with D possibly TRBD1 on 6 matching bases. Germline V CDR1 and CDR2: SGHTA, FQGTGA. The CDR3 runs 13 residues.

This chain joins TRBV19 and TRBJ1-3; no reliable D call. CDR3 size: 15 residues. Germline-derived CDR1 and CDR2 are LNHDA and SQIVND (reference sequence). As DNA, the CDR3 is TGTGCTTCACTGGCGACATTACTCTCTGGAAACACCATATATTTT. It is translated as CASLATLLSGNTIYF.

The chain links TRBV5-6 to TRBJ2-7; no definite D call. CDR3 size: 12 residues. Germline values: CDR1 SGHDT, CDR2 YYEEEE. The V end lost 0 bases, the J end lost 6 bases, and 7 bases lay between the germline ends. CDR3 amino acids: CASSLDVGEQYF. The CDR3 coding sequence is TGTGCCAGCAGCTTGGACGTAGGCGAGCAGTACTTC. Full variable domain (rest looked up from reference TRBV5-6 and TRBJ2-7): DAGVTQSPTHLIKTRGQQVTLRCSPKSGHDTVSWYQQALGQGPQFIFQYYEEEERQRGNFPDRFSGHQFPNYSSELNVNALLLGDSALYLCASSLDVGEQYFGPGTRLTVT.

The chain employs TRBV7-2 and TRBJ1-4; D is ambiguous. In germline, CDR1 is SGHTA, CDR2 FQGNSA. The CDR3 covers 15 residues. V lost 2 bases, J lost 0 bases, and 7 bases lay in between. Written as DNA, the CDR3 is TGTGCCAGCAGCTTAACATCCACAACTAATGAAAAACTGTTTTTT. This sequence encodes CASSLTSTTNEKLFF.

The chain combines TRBV29-1 with TRBJ1-1; the match to TRBD1 covers 8 bases. Trimming took 7 bases from V and 0 from J; bases not matched to a gene: 4. The CDR3 length is 13 residues. CDR1 is SQVTM and CDR2 is ANQGSEA in the germline V gene. CDR3 DNA: TGCAGCGAGACAGGGGCGCTGAACACTGAAGCTTTCTTT. Its protein product is CSETGALNTEAFF.

This clonotype was detected ten times or more. The chain links TRBV2 to TRBJ2-7; D gene ambiguous. The germline V gene has CDR1 SNHLY and CDR2 FYNNEI. Between the trimmed V and J ends, which lost 2 bases and 3 bases, there was a span of 5 bases. This CDR3 spans 12 amino acids. CDR3 residues: CASSEMGYEQYV. DNA of the CDR3: TGTGCCAGCAGTGAAATGGGCTACGAGCAGTACGTC.

This clonotype was counted at least ten times. The chain employs TRBV2 and TRBJ2-3; D call uncertain. Trimming removed 4 bases from V and 1 base from J, with 9 bases in between. The CDR3 consists of 14 residues. The germline V gene encodes CDR1 SNHLY and CDR2 FYNNEI. CDR3 sequence reads: CASSVGLGTDTQYF. The CDR3 DNA reads TGTGCCAGCAGTGTAGGGCTAGGCACAGATACGCAGTATTTT.

In its sample, this clonotype was seen once. The V and J genes are TRBV29-1 and TRBJ1-5, with 12 bases matching TRBD1. The length of the CDR3 is 13 residues. Unmatched junction bases numbered 3, after V lost 6 bases and J lost 6 bases. CDR1 and CDR2 (germline): SQVTM, ANQGSEA. The CDR3 loop is CSVGQGARQPQHF. The CDR3 bases are TGCAGCGTGGGACAGGGGGCGCGTCAGCCCCAGCATTTT.

This clonotype was seen ten or more times. The genes are TRBV7-2 and TRBJ1-2, with 9 bases that match TRBD1. J gave up 7 bases and V 0 bases, and 3 bases lay outside the gene matches. Germline V gene data show CDR1 as SGHTA and CDR2 as FQGNSA. The CDR3 runs 14 residues. CDR3: CASSLAPTGGGYTF. The CDR3 DNA follows: TGTGCCAGCAGCTTAGCGCCGACAGGGGGTGGCTACACCTTC.

This clonotype was counted a few times. V is TRBV29-1 and J is TRBJ1-1; D is uncertain. This CDR3 spans 13 amino acids. V shed 7 bases and J shed 1 base, with 13 bases lying between them. Germline CDR1 and CDR2: SQVTM and ANQGSEA. The DNA for the CDR3 is TGCAGCGCTGGGGATAGGTGGAACACTGAAGCTTTCTTT. It encodes CSAGDRWNTEAFF.

This chain connects TRBV6-5 to TRBJ1-1; a possible D gene is TRBD1 (6 bases). The CDR3 covers 13 residues. Germline V gene sequence: CDR1 MNHEY, CDR2 SVGAGI. The V gene lost 2 bases and the J gene lost 6 bases, with 10 bases spanning the gap. The CDR3 reads CASSYGDRSEAFF. Here the CDR3 DNA reads TGTGCCAGCAGTTACGGAGACAGGTCTGAAGCTTTCTTT.

V and J are TRBV19 and TRBJ1-1; D is ambiguous. Germline V gene data show CDR1 as LNHDA and CDR2 as SQIVND (reference sequence). V gave up 3 bases and J gave up 3 bases, with 11 bases separating them. The CDR3 has 14 residues. The CDR3 loop is CASSISDGYTEAFF. In DNA, the CDR3 is TGTGCCAGTAGTATCAGCGACGGGTACACTGAAGCTTTCTTT.

The chain couples TRBV15 to TRBJ2-1; 8 bases match TRBD2. The CDR3 runs 16 residues. V gave up 0 bases and J gave up 4 bases; unmatched junction bases: 5. CDR1 is LNHNV, CDR2 YYDKDF, per germline (reference sequence). CDR3 amino acids: CATSRDASGRYNEQFF. CDR3 DNA: TGTGCCACCAGCAGAGATGCCAGCGGGAGATACAATGAGCAGTTCTTC.

This clonotype has more than one count but fewer than ten. This rearrangement joins TRBV10-3 to TRBJ1-1, with 7 bases matching TRBD1. Germline V gene data show CDR1 as ENHRY and CDR2 as SYGVKD. This CDR3 is 14 amino acids long. V shed 2 bases and J 0 bases; nucleotides not matched to a gene: 0. The CDR3 reads CAISEDRVNTEAFF. DNA of the CDR3: TGTGCCATCAGTGAGGACAGGGTGAACACTGAAGCTTTCTTT.